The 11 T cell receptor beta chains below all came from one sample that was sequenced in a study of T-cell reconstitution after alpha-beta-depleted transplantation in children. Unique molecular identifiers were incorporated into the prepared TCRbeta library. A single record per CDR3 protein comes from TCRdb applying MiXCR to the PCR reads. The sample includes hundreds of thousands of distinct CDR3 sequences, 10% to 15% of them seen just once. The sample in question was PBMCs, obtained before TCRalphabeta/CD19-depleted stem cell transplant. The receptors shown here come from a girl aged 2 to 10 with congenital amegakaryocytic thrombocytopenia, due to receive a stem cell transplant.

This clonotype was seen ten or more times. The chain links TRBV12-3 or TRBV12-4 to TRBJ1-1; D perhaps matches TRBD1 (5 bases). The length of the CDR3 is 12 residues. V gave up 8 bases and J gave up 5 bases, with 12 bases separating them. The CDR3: CASLGWGTEAFF. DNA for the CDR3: TGTGCCAGCCTCGGGTGGGGGACTGAAGCTTTCTTT.

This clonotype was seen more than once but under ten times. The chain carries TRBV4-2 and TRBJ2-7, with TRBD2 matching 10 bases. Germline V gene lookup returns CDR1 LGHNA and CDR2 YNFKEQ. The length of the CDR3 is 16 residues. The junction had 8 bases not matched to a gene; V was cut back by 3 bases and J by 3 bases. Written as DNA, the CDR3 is TGTGCCAGCAGCCAGACGGGGACTAGCGATTACTACGAGCAGTACTTC. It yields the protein CASSQTGTSDYYEQYF.

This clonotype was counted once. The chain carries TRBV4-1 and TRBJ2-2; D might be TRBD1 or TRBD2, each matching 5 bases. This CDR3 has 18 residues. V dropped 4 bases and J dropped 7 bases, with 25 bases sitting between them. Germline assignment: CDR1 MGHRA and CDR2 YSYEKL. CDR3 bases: TGCGCCAGCAGCCTAGGGATGGGACCCACTAGTTTAAGCGGGGAGCTGTTTTTT. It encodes CASSLGMGPTSLSGELFF.

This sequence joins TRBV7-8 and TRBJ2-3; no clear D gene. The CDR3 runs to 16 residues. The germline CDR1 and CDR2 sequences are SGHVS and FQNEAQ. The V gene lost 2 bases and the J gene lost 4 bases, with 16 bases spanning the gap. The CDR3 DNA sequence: TGTGCCAGCAGCTTACGGCCGTGGGGTCTCGCAGATACGCAGTATTTT. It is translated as CASSLRPWGLADTQYF.

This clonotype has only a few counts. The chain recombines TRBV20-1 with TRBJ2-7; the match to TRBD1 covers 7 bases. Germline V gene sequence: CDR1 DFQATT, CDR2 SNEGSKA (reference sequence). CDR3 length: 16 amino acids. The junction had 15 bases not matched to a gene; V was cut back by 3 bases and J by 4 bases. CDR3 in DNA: TGCAGTGCTAGTGGGGCCCGGGACAGCAAAAAATACGAGCAGTACTTC. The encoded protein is CSASGARDSKKYEQYF.

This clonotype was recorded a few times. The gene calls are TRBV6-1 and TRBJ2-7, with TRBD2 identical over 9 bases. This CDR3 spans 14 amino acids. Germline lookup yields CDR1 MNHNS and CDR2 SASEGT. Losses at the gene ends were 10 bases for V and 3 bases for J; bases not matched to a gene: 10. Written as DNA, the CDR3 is TGTGCCACCACCCGGACTAGCGATTTCTACGAGCAGTACTTC. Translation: CATTRTSDFYEQYF.

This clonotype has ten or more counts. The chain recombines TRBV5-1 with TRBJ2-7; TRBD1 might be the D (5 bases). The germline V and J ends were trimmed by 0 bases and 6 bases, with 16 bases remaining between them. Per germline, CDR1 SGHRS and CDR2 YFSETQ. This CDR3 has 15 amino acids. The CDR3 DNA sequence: TGCGCCAGCAGCTTGGGGGGCGGAGAGGCCTCCGAGCAGTACTTC. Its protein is CASSLGGGEASEQYF.

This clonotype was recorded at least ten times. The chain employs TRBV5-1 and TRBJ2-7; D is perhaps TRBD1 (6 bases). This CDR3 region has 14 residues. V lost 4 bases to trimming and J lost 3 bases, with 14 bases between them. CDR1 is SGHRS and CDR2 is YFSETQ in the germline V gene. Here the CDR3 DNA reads TGCGCCAGCAGCCCAGGGGACCAAGTCTACGAGCAGTACTTC. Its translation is CASSPGDQVYEQYF. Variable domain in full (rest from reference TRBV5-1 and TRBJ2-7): KAGVTQTPRYLIKTRGQQVTLSCSPISGHRSVSWYQQTPGQGLQFLFEYFSETQRNKGNFPGRFSGRQFSNSRSEMNVSTLELGDSALYLCASSPGDQVYEQYFGPGTRLTVT.

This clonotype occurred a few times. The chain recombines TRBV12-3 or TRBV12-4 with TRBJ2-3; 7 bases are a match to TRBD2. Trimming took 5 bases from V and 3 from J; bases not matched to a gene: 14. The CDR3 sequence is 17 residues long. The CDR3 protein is CASSPARGGERTDTQYF. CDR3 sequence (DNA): TGTGCCAGCAGTCCGGCGCGGGGAGGGGAAAGGACAGATACGCAGTATTTT.

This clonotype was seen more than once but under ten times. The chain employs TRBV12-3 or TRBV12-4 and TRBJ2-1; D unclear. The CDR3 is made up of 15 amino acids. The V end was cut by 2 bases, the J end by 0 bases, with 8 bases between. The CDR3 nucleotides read TGTGCCAGCAGTTTATCTAGATCCTCCTACAATGAGCAGTTCTTC. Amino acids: CASSLSRSSYNEQFF.

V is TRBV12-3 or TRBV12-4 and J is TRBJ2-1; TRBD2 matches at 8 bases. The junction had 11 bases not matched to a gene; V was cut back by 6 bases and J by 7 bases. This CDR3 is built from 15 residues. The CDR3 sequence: CASSPGRAMRNEQFF. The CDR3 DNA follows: TGTGCCAGCAGCCCCGGGAGGGCCATGAGGAATGAGCAGTTCTTC.